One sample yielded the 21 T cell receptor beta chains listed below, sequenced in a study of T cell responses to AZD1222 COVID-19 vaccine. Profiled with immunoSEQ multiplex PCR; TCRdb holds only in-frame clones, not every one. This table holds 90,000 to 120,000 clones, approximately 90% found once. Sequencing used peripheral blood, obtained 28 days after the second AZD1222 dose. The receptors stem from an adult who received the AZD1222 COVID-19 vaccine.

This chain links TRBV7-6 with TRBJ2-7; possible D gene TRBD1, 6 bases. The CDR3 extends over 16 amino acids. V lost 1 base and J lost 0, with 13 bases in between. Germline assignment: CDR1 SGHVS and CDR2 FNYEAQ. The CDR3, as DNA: TGTGCCAGCAGCTTAGAGGACAGCTTTCTCTCCTACGAGCAGTACTTC. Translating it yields CASSLEDSFLSYEQYF.

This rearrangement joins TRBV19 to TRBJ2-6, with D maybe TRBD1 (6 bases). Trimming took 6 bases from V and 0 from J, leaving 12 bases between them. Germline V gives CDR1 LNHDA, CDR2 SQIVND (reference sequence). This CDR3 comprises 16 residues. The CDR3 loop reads CASRTTGFSGANVLTF. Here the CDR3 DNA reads TGTGCCAGTAGGACAACAGGGTTCTCTGGGGCCAACGTCCTGACTTTC.

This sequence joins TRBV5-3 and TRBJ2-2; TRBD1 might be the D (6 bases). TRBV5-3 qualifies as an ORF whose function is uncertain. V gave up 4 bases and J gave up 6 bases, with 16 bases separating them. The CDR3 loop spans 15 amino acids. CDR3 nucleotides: TGTGCCAGAAGCGGCGGACAGTTGTCGGCCGGGGAGCTGTTTTTT. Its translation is CARSGGQLSAGELFF.

CDR3 nucleotides: TGCGCCAGCAGTGAGTCGTTCGGGGGAACCCATAATTCACCCCTCCACTTT. This codes for CASSESFGGTHNSPLHF. V is TRBV10-1 and J is TRBJ1-6; tentatively, D is TRBD1 (5 bases). The CDR3 contains 17 residues. Trimming cost V 0 bases and J 5 bases, with 14 bases left between them. Germline CDR1 WNHNN, CDR2 SYGVQD (reference sequence).

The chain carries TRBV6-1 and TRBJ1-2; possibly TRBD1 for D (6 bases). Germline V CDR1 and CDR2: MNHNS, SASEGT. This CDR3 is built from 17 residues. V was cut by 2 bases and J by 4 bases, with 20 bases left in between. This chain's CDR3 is CASSERGVRAVFYGYTF. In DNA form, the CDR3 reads TGTGCCAGCAGTGAAAGGGGGGTACGGGCGGTTTTCTATGGCTACACCTTC.

CDR3 nucleotide sequence: TGCAGCGTTGCACAGGGCAACCTGAACACTGAAGCTTTCTTT. Its translation is CSVAQGNLNTEAFF. The chain links TRBV29-1 to TRBJ1-1, with D perhaps matching TRBD1 (6 bases). V lost 4 bases to trimming and J lost 0 bases, with 12 bases between them. The length of the CDR3 is 14 residues. CDR1 and CDR2 from the germline V gene are SQVTM and ANQGSEA. Drawing the rest from reference TRBV29-1 and TRBJ1-1, the complete variable domain is SAVISQKPSRDICQRGTSLTIQCQVDSQVTMMFWYRQQPGQSLTLIATANQGSEATYESGFVIDKFPISRPNLTFSTLTVSNMSPEDSSIYLCSVAQGNLNTEAFFGQGTRLTVV.

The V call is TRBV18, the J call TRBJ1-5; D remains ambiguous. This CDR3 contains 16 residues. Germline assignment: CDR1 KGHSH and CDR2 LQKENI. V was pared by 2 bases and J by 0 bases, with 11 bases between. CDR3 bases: TGTGCCAGCTCACCAGGCAGTGATTATAGCAATCAGCCCCAGCATTTT. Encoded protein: CASSPGSDYSNQPQHF.

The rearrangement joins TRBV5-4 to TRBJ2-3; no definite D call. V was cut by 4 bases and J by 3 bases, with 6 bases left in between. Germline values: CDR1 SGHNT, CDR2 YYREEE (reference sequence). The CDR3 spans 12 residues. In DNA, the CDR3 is TGTGCCAGCAGCCTTGAAACAGATACGCAGTATTTT. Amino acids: CASSLETDTQYF.

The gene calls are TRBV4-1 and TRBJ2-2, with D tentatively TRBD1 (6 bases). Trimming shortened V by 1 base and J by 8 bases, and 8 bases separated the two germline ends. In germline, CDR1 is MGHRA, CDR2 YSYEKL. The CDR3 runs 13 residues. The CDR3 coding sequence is TGCGCCAGCAGCCAAGTTGGGACAGGGGAGCTGTTTTTT. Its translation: CASSQVGTGELFF.

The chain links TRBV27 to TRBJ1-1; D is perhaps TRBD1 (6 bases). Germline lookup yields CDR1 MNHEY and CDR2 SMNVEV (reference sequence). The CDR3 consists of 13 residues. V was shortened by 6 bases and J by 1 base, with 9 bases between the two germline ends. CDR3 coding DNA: TGTGCCAGCAGCCAACAGGGGAACACTGAAGCTTTCTTT. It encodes CASSQQGNTEAFF.

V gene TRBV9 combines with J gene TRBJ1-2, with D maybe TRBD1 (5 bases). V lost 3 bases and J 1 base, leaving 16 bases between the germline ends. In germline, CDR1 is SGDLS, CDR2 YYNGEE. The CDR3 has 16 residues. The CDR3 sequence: CASSAPLDTFNYGYTF. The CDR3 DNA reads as TGTGCCAGCAGCGCTCCTCTGGACACCTTTAACTATGGCTACACCTTC.

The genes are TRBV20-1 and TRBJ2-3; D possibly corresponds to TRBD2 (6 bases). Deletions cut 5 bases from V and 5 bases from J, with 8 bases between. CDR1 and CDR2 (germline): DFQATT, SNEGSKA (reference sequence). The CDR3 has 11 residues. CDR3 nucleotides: TGCAGTGCTGGGGGGAGAGATACGCAGTATTTT. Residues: CSAGGRDTQYF.

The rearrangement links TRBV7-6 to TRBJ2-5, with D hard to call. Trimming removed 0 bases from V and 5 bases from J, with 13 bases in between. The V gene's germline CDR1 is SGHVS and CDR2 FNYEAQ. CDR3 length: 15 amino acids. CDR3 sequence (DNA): TGTGCCAGCAGCTTAGCGGCACCCTCAACGGAGACCCAGTACTTC. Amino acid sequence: CASSLAAPSTETQYF.

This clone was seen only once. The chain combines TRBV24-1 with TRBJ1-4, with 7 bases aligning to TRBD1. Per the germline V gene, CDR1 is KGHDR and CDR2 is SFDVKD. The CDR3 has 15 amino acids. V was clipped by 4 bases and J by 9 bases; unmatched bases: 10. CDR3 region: CATSEGTDRYQKLFF. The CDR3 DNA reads TGTGCCACCAGTGAGGGGACAGATCGTTATCAAAAACTGTTTTTT.

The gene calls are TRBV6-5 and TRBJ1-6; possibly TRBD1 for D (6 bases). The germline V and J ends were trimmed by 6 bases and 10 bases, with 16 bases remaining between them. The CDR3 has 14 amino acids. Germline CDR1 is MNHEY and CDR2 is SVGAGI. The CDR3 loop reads CASRAPRGLSPLHF. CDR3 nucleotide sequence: TGTGCCAGCAGGGCACCCCGGGGGCTGTCACCCCTCCACTTT.

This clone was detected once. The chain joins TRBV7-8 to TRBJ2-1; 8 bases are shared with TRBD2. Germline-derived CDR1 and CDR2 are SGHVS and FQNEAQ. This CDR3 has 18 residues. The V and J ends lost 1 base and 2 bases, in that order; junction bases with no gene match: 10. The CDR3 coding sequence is TGTGCCAGCAGCTTAGGGATCGTTACGGGGGGGGCCTACAATGAGCAGTTCTTC. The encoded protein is CASSLGIVTGGAYNEQFF.

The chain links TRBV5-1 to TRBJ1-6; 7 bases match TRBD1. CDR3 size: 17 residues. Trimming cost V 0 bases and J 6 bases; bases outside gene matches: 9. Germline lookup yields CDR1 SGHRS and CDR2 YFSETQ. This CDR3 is CASSLVYPGQSNSPLHF. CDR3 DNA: TGCGCCAGCAGCTTGGTTTACCCGGGACAGAGTAATTCACCCCTCCACTTT.

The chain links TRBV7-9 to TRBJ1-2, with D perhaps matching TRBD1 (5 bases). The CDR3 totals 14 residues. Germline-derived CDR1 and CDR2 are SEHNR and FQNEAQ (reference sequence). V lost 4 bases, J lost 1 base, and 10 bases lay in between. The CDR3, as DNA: TGTGCCAGCAGCTCCCGACAGAATAACTATGGCTACACCTTC. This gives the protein CASSSRQNNYGYTF.

In DNA, the CDR3 is TGTGCCATAGGGCCGCCAGGCAGCAATCAGCCCCAGCATTTT. It codes for CAIGPPGSNQPQHF. J is TRBJ1-5 and V is TRBV10-3, with no clear D. Trimming shortened V by 9 bases and J by 1 base, and 13 bases separated the two germline ends. CDR1 is ENHRY, CDR2 SYGVKD, per germline. CDR3 length: 14 residues.

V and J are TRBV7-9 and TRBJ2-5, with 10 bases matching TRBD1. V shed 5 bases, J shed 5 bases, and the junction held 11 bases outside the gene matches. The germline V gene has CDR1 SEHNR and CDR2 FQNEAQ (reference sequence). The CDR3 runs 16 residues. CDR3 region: CASSLPLTGGVETQYF. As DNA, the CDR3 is TGTGCCAGCAGCCTGCCTTTGACAGGGGGCGTTGAGACCCAGTACTTC.

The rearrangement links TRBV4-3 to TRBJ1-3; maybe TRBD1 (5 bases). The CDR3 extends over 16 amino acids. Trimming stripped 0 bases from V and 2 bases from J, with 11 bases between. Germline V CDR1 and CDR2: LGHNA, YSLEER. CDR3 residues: CASSQDAGGPGNTIYF. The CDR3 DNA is TGCGCCAGCAGCCAAGATGCGGGGGGTCCTGGAAACACCATATATTTT.